This TCR beta chain came from a study of T cell repertoires in cytomegalovirus infection. About the research overall: Based on public TCR beta signatures, there were indications of CMV infection and of a matching HLA type. Overall study results and limits: Dominant in the ex vivo response were TCR beta clonotypes restricted by HLA-C and specific for CMV. There were carriers of CMV plus the relevant HLA, and cumulative public TCR beta family frequency identified them.

This clonotype occurred a few times. No antigen is known for it. MiXCR, run by TCRdb on the reads, gives a single entry per CDR3 protein. The table includes some 150,000 distinct CDR3 sequences, 5% to 6.5% detected once. V gave up 7 bases and J gave up 3 bases; unmatched junction bases: 12. The germline V gene has CDR1 SGHVS and CDR2 FNYEAQ. The CDR3 runs to 16 residues. The specimen was PBMCs. The rearrangement links TRBV7-6 to TRBJ1-5, with 7 positions matching TRBD1. The receptor's source is a human donor in good health (CMV status not recorded). Some clones in this sample may be carry-over from other donors' samples. CDR3 loop: CASTFQGDSNNQPQHF. The CDR3, as DNA: TGTGCCAGCACCTTCCAGGGGGACTCAAACAATCAGCCCCAGCATTTT.